Only one count was recorded for the clone carrying this T cell receptor (beta chain). The antigen is undetermined. Per germline, CDR1 LNHDA and CDR2 SQIVND (reference sequence). CDR3 length: 16 amino acids. V trimming: 8 bases; J trimming: 0 bases; junction bases outside the gene matches: 10. The data stem from a study of T cell responses to AZD1222 COVID-19 vaccine. Study results and limitations: Baseline serology detected seropositivity in only five or six AZD1222 recipients. The donor cohort was predominantly white British with a female majority, and clonal diversity may have been underestimated. Repertoires were obtained only post-peak T cell response. The study reported that nearly half of spike-specific TCRs target unmutated variant regions.

Method: immunoSEQ multiplex PCR; TCRdb's copy keeps in-frame clones and lacks some. Of 160,000 or so clones in the sample, 85% to 90% were seen once. Sequencing used peripheral blood, obtained on day 0 of AZD1222 vaccination. The receptor comes from an adult in good health. The chain recombines TRBV19 with TRBJ1-5, with 7 bases identical to TRBD1. This CDR3 reads CASGVSGQYSNQPQHF. The CDR3 DNA reads TGTGCCAGTGGCGTATCGGGACAGTATAGCAATCAGCCCCAGCATTTT.